One and the same sample provided the 24 T cell receptor beta chains below, sequenced in a study of blood T cell repertoires in COVID-19. Using immunoSEQ multiplex PCR, the repertoire was profiled, and TCRdb retains in-frame clones only, with some absent. The sample shows 24,000 or so clones, approximately 90% of them seen only once. The specimen sequenced was peripheral blood. The receptors derive from a woman of 80 years or more with active or convalescent COVID-19.

This chain uses TRBV15 with TRBJ1-6; D ambiguous. This CDR3 has 16 residues. Germline V gene data show CDR1 as LNHNV and CDR2 as YYDKDF (reference sequence). Trimming left V 5 bases short and J 0 bases short, with 11 bases between. The CDR3 region has the DNA TGTGCCACCAGCCCGAGGGAAACCTCCTATAATTCACCCCTCCACTTT. This codes for CATSPRETSYNSPLHF.

The chain recombines TRBV19 with TRBJ1-1; no clear D. CDR3 size: 13 residues. Trimming stripped 3 bases from V and 2 bases from J, with 7 bases between. Germline V CDR1 and CDR2: LNHDA, SQIVND (reference sequence). CDR3 amino acids: CASSIWPNTEAFF. The CDR3 DNA is TGTGCCAGTAGTATCTGGCCAAACACTGAAGCTTTCTTT.

For the CDR3, the DNA is TGTGCCAGCAGTCGGACAGGGAAAGAGACCCAGTACTTC. Translation: CASSRTGKETQYF. The V gene is TRBV6-5, the J gene TRBJ2-5; 8 positions agree with TRBD1. V lost 5 bases and J lost 3; bases outside the gene matches: 2. Germline loops: CDR1 MNHEY, CDR2 SVGAGI. This CDR3 spans 13 amino acids.

Written as DNA, the CDR3 is TGTGCCAGCAGCTTAGTTACAGGGGGATCTGGAAACACCATATATTTT. It is translated as CASSLVTGGSGNTIYF. The chain uses TRBV11-2 and TRBJ1-3, with 8 bases fitting TRBD1. The CDR3 spans 16 residues. The germline CDR1 and CDR2 sequences are SGHAT and FQNNGV. Unmatched junction bases numbered 3, after V lost 1 base and J lost 1 base.

This clone has just a few counts. The rearrangement uses TRBV5-6 and TRBJ2-2; 11 nucleotides align to TRBD2. The germline V gene has CDR1 SGHDT and CDR2 YYEEEE. This CDR3 has 17 residues. V dropped 3 bases and J dropped 1; count of bases not matched to a gene: 5. This CDR3 reads CASSYSGLAGNTGELFF. The DNA of the CDR3 is TGTGCCAGCAGCTACTCCGGACTAGCGGGGAACACCGGGGAGCTGTTTTTT.

V usage is TRBV3-1 (or the pseudogene TRBV3-2) and J usage is TRBJ2-1; tentatively, D is TRBD1 (5 bases). Trimming pared 4 bases from V and 11 bases from J, leaving 18 bases between. The CDR3 totals 14 residues. Germline-derived CDR1 and CDR2 are LGHDT and YNNKEL (reference sequence). The CDR3 sequence: CASSPLDQGTQQFF. In DNA form, the CDR3 reads TGTGCCAGCAGCCCACTCGATCAGGGCACCCAGCAGTTCTTC.

The chain recombines TRBV15 with TRBJ2-3, with a tentative D call TRBD2 (5 bases). Per germline, CDR1 LNHNV and CDR2 YYDKDF (reference sequence). The CDR3 is 17 residues long. Trimming took off 0 bases at V and 1 base at J, with 14 bases between the two ends. CDR3 in amino acids: CATSRDSPGRGTDTQYF. Here the CDR3 DNA reads TGTGCCACCAGCAGAGATTCCCCGGGAAGGGGCACAGATACGCAGTATTTT.

This chain links TRBV10-3 with TRBJ1-2, with a weak D call TRBD1 (5 bases). This CDR3 is built from 13 residues. The V end lost 6 bases, the J end lost 3 bases, and 11 bases lay between the germline ends. The germline gives CDR1 ENHRY, CDR2 SYGVKD. CDR3 sequence reads: CAIRAQDYYGYTF. In DNA form, the CDR3 reads TGTGCCATCAGGGCACAGGATTACTATGGCTACACCTTC.

The gene calls are TRBV11-2 and TRBJ1-1; TRBD1 agrees at 7 bases. The CDR3 has 17 residues. The V segment lost 5 bases and the J segment 0 bases; nucleotides outside the gene matches: 12. Germline CDR1 and CDR2: SGHAT and FQNNGV. This chain's CDR3 is CASSRKTTTGVNTEAFF. The CDR3 DNA sequence: TGTGCCAGCAGCCGTAAAACAACAACAGGGGTGAACACTGAAGCTTTCTTT.

The chain uses TRBV21-1 and TRBJ2-1; the table's D call TRBD1 went unverified against the DNA. TRBV21-1 is deemed a pseudogene. The CDR3 length is 19 residues. CDR3 coding DNA: TGTGCCAGCAGCCACTGGACAGTACAATCCCCTCTTGGTTGTCGTGAGCAGTTCTTC. This codes for CASSHWTVQSPLGCREQFF.

This clone was counted only a few times. The rearrangement links TRBV7-6 to TRBJ1-1; weak D call: TRBD1 (5 bases). Germline CDR1 reads SGHVS; CDR2 reads FNYEAQ. There are 13 residues in the CDR3. Trimming stripped 5 bases from V and 7 bases from J, with 14 bases between. Written as DNA, the CDR3 is TGTGCCAGCAGCCGAGTCGACAGCCTTGAAGCTTTCTTT. Amino acids: CASSRVDSLEAFF.

In this sample, this clone turned up once. This chain connects TRBV24-1 to TRBJ1-5, with TRBD1 matching over 7 bases. V lost 7 bases and J lost 6; bases outside the gene matches: 17. Germline CDR1 is KGHDR and CDR2 is SFDVKD. The CDR3 extends over 17 amino acids. DNA for the CDR3: TGTGCCACCAGGGGGTCGGGACAGCCAATCCGGGGTCAGCCCCAGCATTTT. Protein: CATRGSGQPIRGQPQHF.

This clone occurred once. V gene TRBV5-1 combines with J gene TRBJ1-3; TRBD1 is a possible D gene (6 bases). V lost 4 bases, J lost 8 bases, and 34 bases lay in between. This CDR3 comprises 20 residues. Germline CDR1 SGHRS, CDR2 YFSETQ. The CDR3 nucleotides are TGCGCCAGCAGCCCTGTTAGGACAGCCTGGACCGGGCCCGCCGTAGACACCATATATTTT. The encoded protein is CASSPVRTAWTGPAVDTIYF.

The V call is TRBV13, the J call TRBJ1-3; 7 bases fit TRBD1. V shed 4 bases and J 0 bases; nucleotides not matched to a gene: 6. Looked up from germline, CDR1 is PRHDT and CDR2 is FYEKMQ (reference sequence). The CDR3 sequence is 16 residues long. CDR3 bases: TGTGCCAGCAGCTCGGAGGGACAGAGCTCTGGAAACACCATATATTTT. Protein sequence: CASSSEGQSSGNTIYF.

The chain combines TRBV29-1 with TRBJ1-1; D might be TRBD1 (6 bases). The ends were cut back, 4 bases at V and 2 bases at J, with 17 bases in the middle. The CDR3 runs 15 residues. Per the germline V gene, CDR1 is SQVTM and CDR2 is ANQGSEA. This CDR3 reads CSVGGQGSLNTEAFF. Written as DNA, the CDR3 is TGCAGCGTTGGCGGGCAGGGGAGCCTTAACACTGAAGCTTTCTTT.

This clone was observed a few times. The genes are TRBV5-1 and TRBJ1-1, with a possible D match to TRBD1 (5 bases). The CDR3 is made up of 14 amino acids. V lost 0 bases and J lost 13, with 19 bases in between. From germline, CDR1 is SGHRS and CDR2 YFSETQ. CDR3 DNA: TGCGCCAGCAGCTTGGCCGCAGGGATGCGCGATGTTTTCTTT. This encodes CASSLAAGMRDVFF.

J is TRBJ2-5 and V is TRBV27; D remains ambiguous. The V end lost 5 bases, the J end lost 7 bases, and 8 bases lay between the germline ends. CDR3 length: 11 residues. The germline gives CDR1 MNHEY, CDR2 SMNVEV (reference sequence). DNA of the CDR3: TGTGCCAGCAGTCTAGGCGGGACCCAGTACTTC. It codes for CASSLGGTQYF.

In nucleotides, the CDR3 is TGTGCCAGCAGTATCGCGGGACGGCTAGCCAAAAACATTCAGTACTTC. Residues: CASSIAGRLAKNIQYF. The chain links TRBV28 to TRBJ2-4; tentatively, D is TRBD2 (6 bases). This CDR3 region has 16 residues. CDR1 is MDHEN, CDR2 SYDVKM, per germline. Trimming pared 5 bases from V and 0 bases from J, leaving 14 bases between.

Here the CDR3 DNA reads TGTGCCAGCTCACCACAGGAGGGGACAGATTCCTACAATGAGCAGTTCTTC. Protein product: CASSPQEGTDSYNEQFF. This sequence joins TRBV18 and TRBJ2-1, with a weak D call TRBD1 (7 bases). Trimming removed 1 base from V and 1 base from J, with 14 bases in between. This CDR3 has 17 amino acids. The germline gives CDR1 KGHSH, CDR2 LQKENI.

By frequency in the sample, this clone is medium-sized. The chain joins TRBV6-5 to TRBJ1-4, with TRBD1 as a possible D gene (5 bases). Germline CDR1 reads MNHEY; CDR2 reads SVGAGI. The CDR3 totals 15 residues. Trimming shortened V by 6 bases and J by 2 bases, and 13 bases separated the two germline ends. CDR3 loop: CASSPPTDTNEKLFF. Written as DNA, the CDR3 is TGTGCCAGCAGCCCCCCGACAGATACTAATGAAAAACTGTTTTTT.

CDR3 protein: CASSLWGRTVQYF. Written as DNA, the CDR3 is TGTGCCAGCAGCCTTTGGGGGAGGACCGTGCAGTACTTC. The rearrangement links TRBV28 to TRBJ2-7, with D tentatively TRBD2 (6 bases). Germline values: CDR1 MDHEN, CDR2 SYDVKM. This CDR3 contains 13 residues. V was pared by 6 bases and J by 9 bases, with 18 bases between. Full variable domain (remainder filled in from reference TRBV28 and TRBJ2-7): DVKVTQSSRYLVKRTGEKVFLECVQDMDHENMFWYRQDPGLGLRLIYFSYDVKMKEKGDIPEGYSVSREKKERFSLILESASTNQTSMYLCASSLWGRTVQYFGPGTRLTVT.

This clone was counted only a few times. This chain links TRBV24-1 with TRBJ2-5; unclear D gene. Trimming left V 2 bases short and J 5 bases short, with 5 bases between. The CDR3 sequence is 12 residues long. Germline CDR1 and CDR2: KGHDR and SFDVKD. This CDR3 reads CATSDYEETQYF. Written as DNA, the CDR3 is TGTGCCACCAGTGATTATGAGGAGACCCAGTACTTC.

V gene TRBV9 combines with J gene TRBJ2-7; 7 bases are a match to TRBD2. Germline CDR1 reads SGDLS; CDR2 reads YYNGEE. V shed 0 bases and J 2 bases; nucleotides not matched to a gene: 2. The CDR3 runs 14 residues. DNA for the CDR3: TGTGCCAGCAGCGTAGAGCGGGAAGCCTACGAGCAGTACTTC. This translates into CASSVEREAYEQYF.

The genes are TRBV19 and TRBJ1-5, with 11 bases aligning to TRBD1. The germline V gene has CDR1 LNHDA and CDR2 SQIVND (reference sequence). With V trimmed by 5 bases and J by 3 bases, 3 bases remained unmatched. There are 15 residues in the CDR3. The CDR3: CASSLDRGLNQPQHF. CDR3 sequence (DNA): TGTGCCAGTAGTCTGGACAGGGGGCTCAATCAGCCCCAGCATTTT.